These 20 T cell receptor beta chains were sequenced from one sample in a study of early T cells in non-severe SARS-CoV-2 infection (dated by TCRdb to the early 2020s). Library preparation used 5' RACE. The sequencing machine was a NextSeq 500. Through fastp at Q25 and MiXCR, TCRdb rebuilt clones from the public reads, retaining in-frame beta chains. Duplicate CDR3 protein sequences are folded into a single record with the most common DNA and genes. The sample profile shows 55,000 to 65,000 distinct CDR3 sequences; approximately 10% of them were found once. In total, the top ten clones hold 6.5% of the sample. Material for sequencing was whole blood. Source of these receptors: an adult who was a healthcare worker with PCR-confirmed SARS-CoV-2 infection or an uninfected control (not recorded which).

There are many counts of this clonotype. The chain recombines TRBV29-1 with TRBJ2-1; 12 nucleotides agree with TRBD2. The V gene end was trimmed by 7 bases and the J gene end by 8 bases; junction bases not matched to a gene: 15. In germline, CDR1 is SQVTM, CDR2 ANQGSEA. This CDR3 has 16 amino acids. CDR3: CSAIRLAGENEDEQFF. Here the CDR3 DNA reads TGCAGCGCCATACGACTAGCGGGAGAGAATGAGGATGAGCAGTTCTTC.

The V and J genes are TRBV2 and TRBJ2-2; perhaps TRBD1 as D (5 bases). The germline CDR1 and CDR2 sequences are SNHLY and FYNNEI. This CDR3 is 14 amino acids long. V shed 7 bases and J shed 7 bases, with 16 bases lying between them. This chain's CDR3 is CASKGYSGFGELFF. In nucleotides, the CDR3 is TGTGCCAGCAAGGGGTACTCAGGTTTCGGGGAGCTGTTTTTT.

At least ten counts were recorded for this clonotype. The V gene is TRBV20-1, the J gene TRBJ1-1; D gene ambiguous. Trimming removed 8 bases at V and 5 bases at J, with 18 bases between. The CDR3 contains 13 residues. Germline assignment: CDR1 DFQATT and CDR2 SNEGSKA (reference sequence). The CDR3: CSPHEWARTEAFF. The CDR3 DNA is TGCAGTCCGCATGAATGGGCGAGGACTGAAGCTTTCTTT.

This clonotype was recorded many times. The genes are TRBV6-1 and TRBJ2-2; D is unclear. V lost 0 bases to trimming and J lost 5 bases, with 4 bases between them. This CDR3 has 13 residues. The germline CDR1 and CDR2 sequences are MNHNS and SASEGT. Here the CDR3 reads CASSEAGTGELFF. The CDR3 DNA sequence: TGTGCCAGCAGTGAAGCGGGGACCGGGGAGCTGTTTTTT.

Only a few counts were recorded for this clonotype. The CDR3 nucleotides read TGTGCTAGTGGTTCGCGGGGGTCGGAGCAGTTCTTC. It encodes CASGSRGSEQFF. This chain joins TRBV12-5 and TRBJ2-1; the match to TRBD2 covers 7 bases. The CDR3 runs 12 residues. The V and J ends lost 4 bases and 10 bases, in that order; junction bases with no gene match: 4. CDR1 is LGHNT, CDR2 FRNRAP, per germline.

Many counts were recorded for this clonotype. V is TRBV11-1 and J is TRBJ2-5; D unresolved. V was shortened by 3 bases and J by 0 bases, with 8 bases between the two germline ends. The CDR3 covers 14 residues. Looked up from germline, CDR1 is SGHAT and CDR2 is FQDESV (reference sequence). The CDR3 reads CASSFLGYQETQYF. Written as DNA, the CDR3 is TGTGCCAGCAGCTTCTTAGGTTACCAAGAGACCCAGTACTTC.

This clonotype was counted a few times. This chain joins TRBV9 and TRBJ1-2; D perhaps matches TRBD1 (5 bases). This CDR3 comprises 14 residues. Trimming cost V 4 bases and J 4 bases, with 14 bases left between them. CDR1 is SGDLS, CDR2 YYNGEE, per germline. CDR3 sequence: CASSSGWGGYGYTF. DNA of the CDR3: TGTGCCAGCAGCTCAGGGTGGGGTGGCTATGGCTACACCTTC.

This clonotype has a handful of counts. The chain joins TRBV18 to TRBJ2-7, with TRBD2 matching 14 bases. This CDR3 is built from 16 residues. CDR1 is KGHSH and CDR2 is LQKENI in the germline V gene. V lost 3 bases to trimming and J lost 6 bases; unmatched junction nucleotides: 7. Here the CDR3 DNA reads TGTGCCAGCTCACCCGGACTAGCGGGAGGTAACTCCGAGCAGTACTTC. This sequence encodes CASSPGLAGGNSEQYF.

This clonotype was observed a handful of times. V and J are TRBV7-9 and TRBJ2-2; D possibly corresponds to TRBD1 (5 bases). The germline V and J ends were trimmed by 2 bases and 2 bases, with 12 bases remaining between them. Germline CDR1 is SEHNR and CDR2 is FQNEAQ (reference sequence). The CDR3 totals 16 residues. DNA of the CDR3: TGTGCCAGCAGCTTAAGTCGACAGAGAAACACCGGGGAGCTGTTTTTT. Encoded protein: CASSLSRQRNTGELFF. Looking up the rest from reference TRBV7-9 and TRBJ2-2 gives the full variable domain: DTGVSQNPRHKITKRGQNVTFRCDPISEHNRLYWYRQTLGQGPEFLTYFQNEAQLEKSRLLSDRFSAERPKGSFSTLEIQRTEQGDSAMYLCASSLSRQRNTGELFFGEGSRLTVL.

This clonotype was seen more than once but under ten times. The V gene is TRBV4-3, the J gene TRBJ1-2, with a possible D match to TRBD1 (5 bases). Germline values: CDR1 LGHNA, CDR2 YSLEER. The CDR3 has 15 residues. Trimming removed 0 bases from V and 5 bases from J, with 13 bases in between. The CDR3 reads CASSQEIDRLYGYTF. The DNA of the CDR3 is TGCGCCAGCAGCCAAGAAATCGACAGACTTTATGGCTACACCTTC.

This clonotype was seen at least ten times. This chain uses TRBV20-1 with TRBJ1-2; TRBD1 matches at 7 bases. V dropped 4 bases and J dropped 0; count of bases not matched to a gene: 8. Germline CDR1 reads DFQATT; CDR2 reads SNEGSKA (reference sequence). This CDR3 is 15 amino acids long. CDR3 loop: CSATQGGQTNYGYTF. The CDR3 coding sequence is TGCAGTGCTACCCAGGGGGGGCAAACTAACTATGGCTACACCTTC.

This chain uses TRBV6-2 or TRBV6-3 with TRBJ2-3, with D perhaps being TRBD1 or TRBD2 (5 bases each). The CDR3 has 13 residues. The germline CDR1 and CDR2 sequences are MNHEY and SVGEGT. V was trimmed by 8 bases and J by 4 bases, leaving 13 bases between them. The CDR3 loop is CASGSGPSDTQYF. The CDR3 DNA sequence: TGTGCCAGCGGCTCGGGGCCCTCAGATACGCAGTATTTT.

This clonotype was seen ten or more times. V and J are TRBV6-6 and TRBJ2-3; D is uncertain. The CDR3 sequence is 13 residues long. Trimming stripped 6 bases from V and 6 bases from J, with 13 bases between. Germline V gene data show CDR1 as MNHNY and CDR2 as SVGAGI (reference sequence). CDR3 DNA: TGTGCCAGCAGAGACCGACCCGCGGATACGCAGTATTTT. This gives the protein CASRDRPADTQYF.

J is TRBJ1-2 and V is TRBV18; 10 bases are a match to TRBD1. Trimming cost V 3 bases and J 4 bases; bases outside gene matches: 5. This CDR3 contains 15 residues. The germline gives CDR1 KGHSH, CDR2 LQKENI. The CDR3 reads CASSPGTGVGYGYTF. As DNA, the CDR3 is TGTGCCAGCTCACCCGGGACAGGGGTGGGCTATGGCTACACCTTC.

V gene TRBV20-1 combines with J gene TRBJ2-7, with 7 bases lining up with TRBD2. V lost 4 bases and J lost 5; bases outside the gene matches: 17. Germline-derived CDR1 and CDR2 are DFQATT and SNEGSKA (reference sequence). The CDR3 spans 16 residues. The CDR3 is CSAITSKAGEFNEQYF. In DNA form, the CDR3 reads TGCAGTGCTATCACGAGCAAGGCGGGAGAATTCAACGAGCAGTACTTC.

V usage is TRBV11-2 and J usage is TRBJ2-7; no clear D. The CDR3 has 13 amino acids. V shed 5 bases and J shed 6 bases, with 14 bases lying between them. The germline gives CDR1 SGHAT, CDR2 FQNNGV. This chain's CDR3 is CASSTTLELEQYF. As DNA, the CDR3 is TGTGCCAGCAGCACGACATTAGAACTCGAGCAGTACTTC. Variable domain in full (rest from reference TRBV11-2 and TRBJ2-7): EAGVAQSPRYKIIEKRQSVAFWCNPISGHATLYWYQQILGQGPKLLIQFQNNGVVDDSQLPKDRFSAERLKGVDSTLKIQPAKLEDSAVYLCASSTTLELEQYFGPGTRLTVT.

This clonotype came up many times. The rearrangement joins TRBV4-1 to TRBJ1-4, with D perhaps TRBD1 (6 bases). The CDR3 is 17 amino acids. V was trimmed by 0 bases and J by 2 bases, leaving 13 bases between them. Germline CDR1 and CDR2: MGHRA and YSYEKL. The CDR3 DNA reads TGCGCCAGCAGCCAAGACAGGGGTGTAGTGACTAATGAAAAACTGTTTTTT. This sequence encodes CASSQDRGVVTNEKLFF.

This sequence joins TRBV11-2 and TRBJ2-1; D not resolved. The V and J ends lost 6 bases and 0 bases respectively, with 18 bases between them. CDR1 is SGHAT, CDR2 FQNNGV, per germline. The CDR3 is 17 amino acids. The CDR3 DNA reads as TGTGCCAGCAGACCAGGACGGGCCCACAGCTCCTACAATGAGCAGTTCTTC. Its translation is CASRPGRAHSSYNEQFF.

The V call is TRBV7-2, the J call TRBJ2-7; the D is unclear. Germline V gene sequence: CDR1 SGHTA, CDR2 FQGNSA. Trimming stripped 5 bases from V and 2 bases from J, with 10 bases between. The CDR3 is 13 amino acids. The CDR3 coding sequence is TGTGCCAGCAGCCGGACCGCCGCCTACGAGCAGTACTTC. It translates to CASSRTAAYEQYF.

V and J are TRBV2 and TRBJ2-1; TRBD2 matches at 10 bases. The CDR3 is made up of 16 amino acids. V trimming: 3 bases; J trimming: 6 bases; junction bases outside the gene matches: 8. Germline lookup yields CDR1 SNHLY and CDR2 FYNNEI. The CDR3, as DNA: TGTGCCAGCAGTGATGCCCTAGCGGGAGAAGGCAATGAGCAGTTCTTC. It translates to CASSDALAGEGNEQFF.